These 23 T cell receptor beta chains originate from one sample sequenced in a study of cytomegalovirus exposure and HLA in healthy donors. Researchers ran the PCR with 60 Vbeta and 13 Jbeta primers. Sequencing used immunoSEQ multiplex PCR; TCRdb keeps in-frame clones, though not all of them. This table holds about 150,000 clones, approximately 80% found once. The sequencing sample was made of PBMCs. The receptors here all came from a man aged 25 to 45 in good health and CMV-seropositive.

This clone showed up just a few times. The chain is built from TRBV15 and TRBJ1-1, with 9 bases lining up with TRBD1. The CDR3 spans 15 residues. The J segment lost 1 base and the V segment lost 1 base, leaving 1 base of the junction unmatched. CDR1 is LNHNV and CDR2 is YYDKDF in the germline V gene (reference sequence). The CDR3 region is CATSRGTGENTEAFF. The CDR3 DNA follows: TGTGCCACCAGCAGAGGGACAGGGGAGAACACTGAAGCTTTCTTT. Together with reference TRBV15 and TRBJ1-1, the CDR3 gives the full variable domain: DAMVIQNPRYQVTQFGKPVTLSCSQTLNHNVMYWYQQKSSQAPKLLFHYYDKDFNNEADTPDNFQSRRPNTSFCFLDIRSPGLGDTAMYLCATSRGTGENTEAFFGQGTRLTVV.

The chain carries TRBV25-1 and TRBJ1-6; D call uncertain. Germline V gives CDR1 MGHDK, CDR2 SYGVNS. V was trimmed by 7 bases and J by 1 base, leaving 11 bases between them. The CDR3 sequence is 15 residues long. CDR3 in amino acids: CASTDTGSYNSPLHF. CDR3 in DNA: TGTGCCAGCACTGACACTGGTTCCTATAATTCACCCCTCCACTTT.

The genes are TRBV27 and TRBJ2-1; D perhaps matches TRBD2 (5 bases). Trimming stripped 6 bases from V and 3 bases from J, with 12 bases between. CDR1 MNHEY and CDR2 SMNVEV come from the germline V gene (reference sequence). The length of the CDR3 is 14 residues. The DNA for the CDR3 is TGTGCCAGCAGCGTTCTAGCCCGCTACAATGAGCAGTTCTTC. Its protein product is CASSVLARYNEQFF.

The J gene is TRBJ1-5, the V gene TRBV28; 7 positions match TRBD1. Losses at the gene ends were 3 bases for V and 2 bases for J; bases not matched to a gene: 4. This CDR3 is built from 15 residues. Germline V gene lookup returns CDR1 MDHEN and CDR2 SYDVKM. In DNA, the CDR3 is TGTGCCAGCAGTTTTTCCGGGACAGGCAATCAGCCCCAGCATTTT. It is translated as CASSFSGTGNQPQHF.

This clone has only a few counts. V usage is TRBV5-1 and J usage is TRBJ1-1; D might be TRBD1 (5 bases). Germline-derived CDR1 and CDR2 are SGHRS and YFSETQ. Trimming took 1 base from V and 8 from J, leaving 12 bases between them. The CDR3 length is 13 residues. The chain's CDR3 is CASSLSRAGEAFF. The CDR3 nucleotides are TGCGCCAGCAGCTTGTCCAGGGCAGGGGAAGCTTTCTTT.

The CDR3 DNA is TGTGCCAGTAGTACCCGACTAGCGGGAGGAGCCTACGAGCAGTACTTC. Its protein product is CASSTRLAGGAYEQYF. The chain couples TRBV19 to TRBJ2-7, with 13 bases identical to TRBD2. Germline V gene data show CDR1 as LNHDA and CDR2 as SQIVND (reference sequence). Unmatched junction bases numbered 5, after V lost 4 bases and J lost 2 bases. The CDR3 loop spans 16 amino acids.

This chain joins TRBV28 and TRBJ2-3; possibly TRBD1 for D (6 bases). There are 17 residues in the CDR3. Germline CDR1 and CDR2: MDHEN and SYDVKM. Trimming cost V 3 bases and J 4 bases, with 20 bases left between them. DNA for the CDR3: TGTGCCAGCAGTTTTATTTTGGGGGCGCGACGGCCAGATACGCAGTATTTT. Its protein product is CASSFILGARRPDTQYF.

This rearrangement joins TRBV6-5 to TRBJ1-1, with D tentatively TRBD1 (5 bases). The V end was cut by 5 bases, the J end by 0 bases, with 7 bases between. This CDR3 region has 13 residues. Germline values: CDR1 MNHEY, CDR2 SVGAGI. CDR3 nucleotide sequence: TGTGCCAGCAGTCCCAGGGTGAACACTGAAGCTTTCTTT. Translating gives CASSPRVNTEAFF.

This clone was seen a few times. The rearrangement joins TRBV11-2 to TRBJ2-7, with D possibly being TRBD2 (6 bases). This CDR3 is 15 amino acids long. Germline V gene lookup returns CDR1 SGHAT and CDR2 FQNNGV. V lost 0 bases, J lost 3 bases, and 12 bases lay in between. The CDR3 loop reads CASSLEAGLNYEQYF. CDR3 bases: TGTGCCAGCAGCTTAGAGGCGGGGCTAAACTACGAGCAGTACTTC.

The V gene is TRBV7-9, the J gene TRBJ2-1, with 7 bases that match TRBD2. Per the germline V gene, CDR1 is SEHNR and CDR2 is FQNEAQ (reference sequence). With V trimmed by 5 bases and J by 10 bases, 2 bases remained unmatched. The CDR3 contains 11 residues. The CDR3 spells CASSQTSEQFF. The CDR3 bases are TGTGCCAGCAGCCAGACTAGCGAGCAGTTCTTC. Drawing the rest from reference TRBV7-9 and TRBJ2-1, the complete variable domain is DTGVSQNPRHKITKRGQNVTFRCDPISEHNRLYWYRQTLGQGPEFLTYFQNEAQLEKSRLLSDRFSAERPKGSFSTLEIQRTEQGDSAMYLCASSQTSEQFFGPGTRLTVL.

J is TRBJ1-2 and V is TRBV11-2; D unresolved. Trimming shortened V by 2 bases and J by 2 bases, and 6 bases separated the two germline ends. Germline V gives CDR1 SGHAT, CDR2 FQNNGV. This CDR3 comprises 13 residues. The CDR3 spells CASSLPANYGYTF. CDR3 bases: TGTGCCAGCAGCTTACCAGCGAACTATGGCTACACCTTC.

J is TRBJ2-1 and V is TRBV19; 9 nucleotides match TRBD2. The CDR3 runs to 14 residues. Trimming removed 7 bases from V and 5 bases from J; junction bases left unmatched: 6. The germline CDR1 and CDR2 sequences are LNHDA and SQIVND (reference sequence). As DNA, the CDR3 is TGTGCCAGTACCGGACTAGCGTCCCACAATGAGCAGTTCTTC. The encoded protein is CASTGLASHNEQFF.

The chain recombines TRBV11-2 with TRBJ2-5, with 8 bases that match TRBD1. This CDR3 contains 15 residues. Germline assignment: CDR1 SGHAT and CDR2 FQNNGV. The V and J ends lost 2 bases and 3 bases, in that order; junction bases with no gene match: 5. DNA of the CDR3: TGTGCCAGCAGCTTAACAGGGGGAAGTGAAGAGACCCAGTACTTC. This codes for CASSLTGGSEETQYF.

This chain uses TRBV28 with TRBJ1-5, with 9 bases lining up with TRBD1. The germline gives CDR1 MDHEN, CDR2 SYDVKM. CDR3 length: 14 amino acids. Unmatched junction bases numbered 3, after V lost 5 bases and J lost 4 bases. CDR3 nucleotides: TGTGCCAGCAGTAGGACAGGGGCAAATCAGCCCCAGCATTTT. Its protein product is CASSRTGANQPQHF.

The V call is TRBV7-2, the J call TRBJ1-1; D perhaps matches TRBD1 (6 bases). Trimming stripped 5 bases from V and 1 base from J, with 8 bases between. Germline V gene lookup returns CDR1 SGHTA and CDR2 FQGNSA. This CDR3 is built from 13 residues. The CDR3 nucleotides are TGTGCCAGCAGCCGACAGGAGAACACTGAAGCTTTCTTT. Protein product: CASSRQENTEAFF. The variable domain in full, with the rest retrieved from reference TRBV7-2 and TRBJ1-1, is GAGVSQSPSNKVTEKGKDVELRCDPISGHTALYWYRQSLGQGLEFLIYFQGNSAPDKSGLPSDRFSAERTGGSVSTLTIQRTQQEDSAVYLCASSRQENTEAFFGQGTRLTVV.

CDR3 sequence reads: CASSPLTGTGAYEQYF. DNA of the CDR3: TGTGCCAGCAGCCCCCTGACCGGGACAGGGGCTTACGAGCAGTACTTC. The genes are TRBV5-6 and TRBJ2-7; 10 bases fit TRBD1. Germline V gene data show CDR1 as SGHDT and CDR2 as YYEEEE. This CDR3 is 16 amino acids long. Trimming cost V 4 bases and J 4 bases; bases outside gene matches: 11.

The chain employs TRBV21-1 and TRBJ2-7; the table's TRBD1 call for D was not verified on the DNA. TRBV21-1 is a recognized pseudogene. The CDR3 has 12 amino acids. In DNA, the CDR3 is TGTGCCAGCAAGGGACAGTCCTACGAGCAGTACTTC. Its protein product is CASKGQSYEQYF.

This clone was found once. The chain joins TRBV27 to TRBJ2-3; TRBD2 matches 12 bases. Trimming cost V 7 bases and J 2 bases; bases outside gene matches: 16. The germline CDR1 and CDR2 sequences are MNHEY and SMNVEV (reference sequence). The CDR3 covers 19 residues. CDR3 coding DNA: TGTGCCAGCACTCCCAAGGGCGGACTAGCGGGACGATTCACAGATACGCAGTATTTT. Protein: CASTPKGGLAGRFTDTQYF.

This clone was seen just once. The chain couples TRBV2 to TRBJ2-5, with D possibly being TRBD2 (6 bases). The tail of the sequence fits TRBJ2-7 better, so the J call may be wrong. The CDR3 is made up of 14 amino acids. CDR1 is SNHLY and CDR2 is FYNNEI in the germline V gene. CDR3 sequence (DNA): TGTGCCAGCAGTCCTGAGGCGGGGCACTACGAGCAGTACTTC. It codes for CASSPEAGHYEQYF.

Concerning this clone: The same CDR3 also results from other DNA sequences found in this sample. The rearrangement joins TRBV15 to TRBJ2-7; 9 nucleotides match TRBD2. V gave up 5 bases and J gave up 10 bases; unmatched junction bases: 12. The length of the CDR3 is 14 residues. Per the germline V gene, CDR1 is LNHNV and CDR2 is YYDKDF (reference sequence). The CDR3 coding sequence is TGTGCCACCAGCGCTAGCGGGAAGGGCGGCGAACAGTACTTC. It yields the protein CATSASGKGGEQYF.

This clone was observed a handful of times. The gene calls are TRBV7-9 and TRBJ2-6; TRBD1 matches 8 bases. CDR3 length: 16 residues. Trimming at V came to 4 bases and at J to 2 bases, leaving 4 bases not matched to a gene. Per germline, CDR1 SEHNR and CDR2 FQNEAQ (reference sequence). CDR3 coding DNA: TGTGCCAGCAGCTGGACGACAGGGGCTGGGGCCAACGTCCTGACTTTC. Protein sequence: CASSWTTGAGANVLTF.

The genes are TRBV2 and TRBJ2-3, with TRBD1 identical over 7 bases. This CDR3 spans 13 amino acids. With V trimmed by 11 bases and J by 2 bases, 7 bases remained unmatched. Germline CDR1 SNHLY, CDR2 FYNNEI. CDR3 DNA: TGTGCCGGGGGACAGTCACACACAGATACGCAGTATTTT. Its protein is CAGGQSHTDTQYF.

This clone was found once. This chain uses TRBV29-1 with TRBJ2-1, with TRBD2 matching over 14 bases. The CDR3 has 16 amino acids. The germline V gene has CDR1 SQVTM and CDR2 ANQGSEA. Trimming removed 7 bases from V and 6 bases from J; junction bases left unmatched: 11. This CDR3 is CSGGLAGEILGNEQFF. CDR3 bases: TGCAGCGGGGGACTAGCGGGGGAGATTTTGGGCAATGAGCAGTTCTTC.